Each of the 23 T cell receptor beta chains below was sequenced from the same sample in a study of monozygotic twins with inflammatory bowel disease. TCRdb reprocessed the 5' RACE reads and keeps a single row for each CDR3 protein, giving no DNA. Its table lists over 110,000 distinct CDR3 sequences. The sample taken for sequencing was blood. These receptors were collected from a human donor with ulcerative colitis or Crohn's disease, or a healthy co-twin of an affected twin (not recorded which).

The chain carries TRBV24-1 and TRBJ1-5; TCRdb lists TRBD1, though no DNA is available to test this call. The germline V gene has CDR1 KGHDR and CDR2 SFDVKD. The CDR3 has 15 amino acids. The CDR3: CATSGGTGVNQPQHF.

The genes are TRBV7-2 and TRBJ2-5; the D call of TRBD2 rests on TCRdb alone, since no DNA is present to check it. The CDR3 has 16 residues. CDR1 is SGHTA, CDR2 FQGNSA, per germline. CDR3 loop: CASSSSGWGSQETQYF.

The chain is built from TRBV3-1 and TRBJ2-5; absent DNA, TCRdb's TRBD1 call cannot be checked. CDR3 length: 14 amino acids. Germline loops: CDR1 LGHDT, CDR2 YNNKEL (reference sequence). The CDR3 region is CASSQDTGEETQYF.

The gene calls are TRBV5-4 and TRBJ1-6. Germline V gene lookup returns CDR1 SGHNT and CDR2 YYREEE (reference sequence). The CDR3 is made up of 16 amino acids. The chain's CDR3 is CASSLFLGRYNSPLHF. Complete variable domain (other parts from reference TRBV5-4 and TRBJ1-6): ETGVTQSPTHLIKTRGQQVTLRCSSQSGHNTVSWYQQALGQGPQFIFQYYREEENGRGNFPPRFSGLQFPNYSSELNVNALELDDSALYLCASSLFLGRYNSPLHFGNGTRLTVT.

This rearrangement joins TRBV6-5 to TRBJ2-5; TCRdb proposes TRBD1, but this gene call is untestable without DNA. Germline V lookup: CDR1 MNHEY, CDR2 SVGAGI. CDR3 size: 15 residues. The CDR3: CASSYGIGQGETQYF.

This chain joins TRBV20-1 and TRBJ2-5; no DNA is available, so the TRBD2 call from TCRdb remains unchecked. CDR1 and CDR2 (germline): DFQATT, SNEGSKA (reference sequence). The CDR3 sequence is 13 residues long. The CDR3: CSAVGLNQETQYF.

CDR3 in amino acids: CASLPGGAYTGELFF. The chain has TRBV6-1 and TRBJ2-2; TCRdb indicates TRBD1, and absent DNA this call remains unverified. Per the germline V gene, CDR1 is MNHNS and CDR2 is SASEGT. The CDR3 covers 15 residues.

This chain joins TRBV4-2 and TRBJ1-5. This CDR3 spans 18 amino acids. Germline loops: CDR1 LGHNA, CDR2 YNFKEQ. CDR3 sequence reads: CDSSQPSRVEGLNQPQHF.

V and J are TRBV20-1 and TRBJ1-2; checking the TCRdb D call of TRBD1 is not possible without DNA. The CDR3 is 12 residues long. The germline V gene has CDR1 DFQATT and CDR2 SNEGSKA (reference sequence). This CDR3 reads CSVTTGPYGYTF.

V usage is TRBV6-5 and J usage is TRBJ2-3; without DNA, the TCRdb call of TRBD1 cannot be checked. CDR3 length: 13 amino acids. Germline V CDR1 and CDR2: MNHEY, SVGAGI. CDR3 amino acids: CASRSTGTDTQYF.

The chain is built from TRBV12-3 or TRBV12-4 and TRBJ1-6; TCRdb returns TRBD1, unconfirmable since there is no DNA. The CDR3 length is 14 residues. This chain's CDR3 is CASSFWQGDSPLHF.

This sequence joins TRBV5-1 and TRBJ2-1; TCRdb proposes TRBD1, but this gene call is untestable without DNA. The CDR3 has 17 amino acids. Germline CDR1 SGHRS, CDR2 YFSETQ. The CDR3 protein is CASSRSAAQGAYNEQFF.

The V and J genes are TRBV20-1 and TRBJ1-6. There are 14 residues in the CDR3. From germline, CDR1 is DFQATT and CDR2 SNEGSKA (reference sequence). The CDR3: CSARGPQANSPLHF.

The chain uses TRBV13 and TRBJ2-3; the D call of TRBD1 rests on TCRdb alone, since no DNA is present to check it. Germline V gene sequence: CDR1 PRHDT, CDR2 FYEKMQ (reference sequence). This CDR3 is built from 16 residues. The CDR3 sequence: CASSSTGGRSTDTQYF.

The chain links TRBV12-3 or TRBV12-4 to TRBJ2-7; TCRdb's D gene call, TRBD1, goes unchecked for lack of DNA. The CDR3 length is 14 residues. The chain's CDR3 is CASSSPTGFREQYF.

V usage is TRBV5-1 and J usage is TRBJ2-1; TCRdb's assignment of TRBD2 cannot be checked, as there is no DNA. The germline gives CDR1 SGHRS, CDR2 YFSETQ. This CDR3 contains 15 residues. The CDR3 sequence: CASSLDAGEYNEQFF.

The V gene is TRBV5-1, the J gene TRBJ2-7; TCRdb reports TRBD2, a call that lacks DNA to check it against. The CDR3 loop spans 14 amino acids. Germline assignment: CDR1 SGHRS and CDR2 YFSETQ. CDR3 sequence: CASRVGGAAYEQYF.

The genes are TRBV10-2 and TRBJ2-7; the TCRdb D gene call, TRBD1, has no DNA to confirm it. The CDR3 runs to 14 residues. Per germline, CDR1 WSHSY and CDR2 SAAADI. Here the CDR3 reads CASRFGQGTYEQYF.

This sequence joins TRBV7-9 and TRBJ1-2. The CDR3 contains 14 residues. Germline V gives CDR1 SEHNR, CDR2 FQNEAQ (reference sequence). CDR3 loop: CASSEQTENYGYTF.

Here the CDR3 reads CAWRGQYLYEQYF. The rearrangement joins TRBV30 to TRBJ2-7. The length of the CDR3 is 13 residues. Germline CDR1 reads GTSNPN; CDR2 reads SVGIG (reference sequence).

The gene calls are TRBV25-1 and TRBJ1-2; TCRdb gives TRBD1 as the D gene, but with no DNA this cannot be confirmed. Germline values: CDR1 MGHDK, CDR2 SYGVNS. There are 15 residues in the CDR3. CDR3 protein: CASSAPGTANYGYTF.

The J gene is TRBJ2-2, the V gene TRBV20-1; TCRdb's D call of TRBD2 is untestable without DNA. The CDR3 extends over 18 amino acids. Germline-derived CDR1 and CDR2 are DFQATT and SNEGSKA (reference sequence). CDR3 region: CSARDLSSAARVTGELFF.

This chain uses TRBV5-1 with TRBJ2-1; lacking DNA, the TRBD2 call made by TCRdb goes unchecked. Germline lookup yields CDR1 SGHRS and CDR2 YFSETQ. The CDR3 spans 15 residues. The CDR3 loop is CASSPLAGAHNEQFF.